One T cell receptor (beta chain) is described in this entry. Its cognate antigen has yet to be identified. The input lacks base qualities; no much larger clone sits a single base away. The roughly 38 donors, aged 6 to 90 years, were systemically healthy Caucasian individuals from Russia. Approximately 9.3 milliliters of peripheral blood were drawn from each donor into EDTA-treated Vacutainer tubes. PBMCs were isolated by Ficoll-Paque density-gradient centrifugation, with at least 7 million obtained per sample. Total RNA was extracted from PBMCs with Trizol reagent, with at least 6 micrograms obtained per sample. For every donor, flow cytometry on a PBMC aliquot measured the percentage of naive CD45RAhigh/CD27high T cells. Measured from the cysteine to the phenylalanine, the CDR3 is 14 residues long. Only the CDR3 region is kept as DNA, spanning 42 bases read in frame from base 1. The V and J ends are trimmed by 8 bases and 1 base, leaving 14 bases between them. From a lookup of the germline V gene, CDR1 and CDR2 are SNHLY and FYNNEI.

The data originate from a study of blood T cells in healthy people across ages (dated by TCRdb to between 2014 and 2017). In the study overall: Template switching captured roughly one uniquely barcoded TCR beta cDNA molecule per two T cells in model experiments. To track age-related changes in TCR beta repertoire diversity, the study relied on deep sequencing normalized with unique cDNA molecular identifiers. The donors were split into four age groups: young (average 16 years), middle-aged (39), aged (62) and long-lived (82). To avoid experimental bias, donors of different ages were distributed randomly across sequencing lanes. Two additional independent replicas of 1 million unique cDNA reads from the same blood draw were analyzed for two donors (one aged 18 to 30 and one aged 80 or older).

Libraries were prepared through 5' RACE. The listed sequencing device is Illumina HiSeq 2500. A second PCR of roughly 6 to 12 cycles was performed with a sample-barcoded 5' primer and a J-beta primer mix. A template-switch 5' adaptor carrying 12 random nucleotides introduced a unique molecular identifier onto each TCR beta cDNA molecule. Each sample yielded at least 3 million CDR3-containing paired-end reads. First-strand cDNA synthesis was performed from all RNA using the Mint cDNA synthesis kit, with priming by a TRBC-specific oligonucleotide. Following uracil-DNA glycosylase treatment, all cDNA underwent a first 18-cycle PCR with the universal primers M1SS and BC2_uni_R. Concerning the study's data processing: For normalization, 1 million high-quality reads were randomly selected from each sample, with every read carrying a distinct molecular identifier. Reads with shared molecular identifiers were discarded instead of being binned into consensus sequences. MiTCR, with a Q25 quality threshold and the strictest error-elimination algorithm, was used for CDR3 identification, clonotype clustering and error correction. Lower-bound total TCR beta diversity was estimated with a nonparametric unseen species model using Euler transformation. TCRdb redid the processing of the public reads, applying fastp at Q25 and MiXCR, and retained in-frame beta chains. Entries that share a CDR3 protein sequence are merged under the most common genes and DNA. The V and J calls here are based on TCRdb, not the publication. The sample contains about 1.4 million distinct CDR3 sequences, almost 60% of them found a single time. The ten largest clones capture 5.5% to 8% of the sample.

Summary of the overall study and its limitations: As age increased, observed TCR beta diversity per million T cells dropped in a roughly linear way, and a significant reduction was already evident by age roughly 36. Observed TCR beta diversity correlated strongly with the percentage of naive T cells measured by flow cytometry. Because donor CMV infection status was unknown, age-related changes in expanded clonotypes were potentially confounded. Total diversity estimates from one million sequenced T cells were considered lower bounds and underestimates. Because profiling used bulk unsorted PBMCs, naive and antigen-experienced compartments could not be compared conclusively. Compared with the aged group, the long-lived group had more naive CD4+ T cells, fewer expanded clones and increased TCR diversity, suggesting age selection.

This receptor was taken from a man aged 18 to 35 in good health. The rearrangement combines TRBV2 with TRBJ1-1, with TRBD1 as a weak D call on 6 bases. The sample was blood. The DNA reads TGTGCCAGCTCGAAACCGGACAGGAACACTGAAGCTTTCTTT. This translates into CASSKPDRNTEAFF.